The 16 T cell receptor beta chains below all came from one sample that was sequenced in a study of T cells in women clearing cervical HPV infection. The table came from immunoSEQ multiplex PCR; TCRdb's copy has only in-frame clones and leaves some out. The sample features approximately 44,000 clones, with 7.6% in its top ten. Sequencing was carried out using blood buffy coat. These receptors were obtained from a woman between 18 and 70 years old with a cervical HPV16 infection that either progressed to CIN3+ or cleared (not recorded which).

CDR3 sequence reads: CASSIGQGTDTQYF. The covered CDR3 bases are TGTGCCAGTAGTATAGGACAGGGCACAGATACG. The genes are TRBV19 and TRBJ2-3, with D possibly being TRBD1 (6 bases). The DNA ends 3 residues before the CDR3 does, and the rest of the CDR3 is filled in from the germline J gene. Deletions cut 1 base from V and 1 base from J, with 6 bases between. The CDR3 extends over 14 amino acids. Per the germline V gene, CDR1 is LNHDA and CDR2 is SQIVND (reference sequence).

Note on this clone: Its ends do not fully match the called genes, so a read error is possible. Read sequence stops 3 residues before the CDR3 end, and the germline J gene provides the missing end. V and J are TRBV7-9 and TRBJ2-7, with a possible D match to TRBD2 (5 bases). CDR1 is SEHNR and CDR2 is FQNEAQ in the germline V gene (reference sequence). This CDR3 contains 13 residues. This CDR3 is CSSSLYGAYEQYF. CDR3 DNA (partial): TGTTCCAGCAGCTTATACGGGGCCTACGAG.

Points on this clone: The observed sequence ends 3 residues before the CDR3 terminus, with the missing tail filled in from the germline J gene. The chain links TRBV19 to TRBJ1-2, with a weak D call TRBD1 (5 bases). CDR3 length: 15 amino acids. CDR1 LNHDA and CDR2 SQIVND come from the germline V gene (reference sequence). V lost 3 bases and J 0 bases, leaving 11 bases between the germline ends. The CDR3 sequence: CASSMRGGANYGYTF. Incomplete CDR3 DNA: TGTGCCAGTAGTATGCGGGGGGGAGCTAACTATGGC.

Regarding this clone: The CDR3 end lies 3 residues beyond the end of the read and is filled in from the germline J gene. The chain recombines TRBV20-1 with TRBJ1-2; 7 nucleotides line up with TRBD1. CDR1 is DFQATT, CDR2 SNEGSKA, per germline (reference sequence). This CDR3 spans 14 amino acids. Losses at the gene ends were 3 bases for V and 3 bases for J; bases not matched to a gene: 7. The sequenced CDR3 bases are TGCAGTGCTAGTGGCGGACAGGCTGACTATGGC. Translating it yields CSASGGQADYG. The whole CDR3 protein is CSASGGQADYGYTF.

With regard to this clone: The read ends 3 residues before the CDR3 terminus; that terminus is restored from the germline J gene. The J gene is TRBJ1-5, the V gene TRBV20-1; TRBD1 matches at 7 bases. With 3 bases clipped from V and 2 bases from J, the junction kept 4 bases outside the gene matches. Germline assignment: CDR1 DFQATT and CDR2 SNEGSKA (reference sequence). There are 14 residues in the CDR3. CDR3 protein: CSARRGQRNQPQHF. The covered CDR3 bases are TGCAGTGCTAGGCGGGGACAGCGCAATCAGCCC.

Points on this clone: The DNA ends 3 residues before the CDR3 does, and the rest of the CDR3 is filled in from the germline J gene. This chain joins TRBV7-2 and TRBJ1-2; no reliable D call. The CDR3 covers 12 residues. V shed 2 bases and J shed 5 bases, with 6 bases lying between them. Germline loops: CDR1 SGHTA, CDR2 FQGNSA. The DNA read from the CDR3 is TGTGCCAGCAGCTTACGGTTTTATGGC. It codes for CASSLRFYG. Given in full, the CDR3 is CASSLRFYGYTF.

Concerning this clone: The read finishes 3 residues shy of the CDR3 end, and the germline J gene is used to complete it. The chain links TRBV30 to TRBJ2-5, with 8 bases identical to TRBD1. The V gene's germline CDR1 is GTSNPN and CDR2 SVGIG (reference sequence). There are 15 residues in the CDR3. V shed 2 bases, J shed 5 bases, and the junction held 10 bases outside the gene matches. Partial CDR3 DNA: TGTGCCTGGAGTAAGAGAGACAGGGGCTCCGAGACC. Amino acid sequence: CAWSKRDRGSET. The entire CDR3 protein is CAWSKRDRGSETQYF.

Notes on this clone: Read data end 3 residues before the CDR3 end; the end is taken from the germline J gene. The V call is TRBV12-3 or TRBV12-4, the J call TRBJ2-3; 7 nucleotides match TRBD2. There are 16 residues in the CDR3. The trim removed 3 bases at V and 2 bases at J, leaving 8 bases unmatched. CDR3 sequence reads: CASSFTLAVSTDTQYF. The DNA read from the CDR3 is TGTGCCAGCAGTTTCACCCTAGCGGTCTCCACAGATACG.

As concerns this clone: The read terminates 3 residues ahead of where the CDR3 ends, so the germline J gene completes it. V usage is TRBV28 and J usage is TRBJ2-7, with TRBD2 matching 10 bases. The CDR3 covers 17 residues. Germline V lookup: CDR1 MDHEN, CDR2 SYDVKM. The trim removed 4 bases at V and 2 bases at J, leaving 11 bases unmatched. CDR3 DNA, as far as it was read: TGTGCCAGCAGTTACCCCCTAAGGCTAGCGGGAGCCTACGAG. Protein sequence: CASSYPLRLAGAYE. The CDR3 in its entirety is CASSYPLRLAGAYEQYF.

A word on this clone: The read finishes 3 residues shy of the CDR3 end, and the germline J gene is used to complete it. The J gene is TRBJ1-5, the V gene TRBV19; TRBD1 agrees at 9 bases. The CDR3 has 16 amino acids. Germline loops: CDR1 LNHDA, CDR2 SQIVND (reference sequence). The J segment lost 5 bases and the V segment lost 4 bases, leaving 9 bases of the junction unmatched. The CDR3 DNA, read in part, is TGTGCCAGTAGTAAAGACCGGGACAGGGCACATCAGCCC. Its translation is CASSKDRDRAHQP. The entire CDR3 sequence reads CASSKDRDRAHQPQHF.

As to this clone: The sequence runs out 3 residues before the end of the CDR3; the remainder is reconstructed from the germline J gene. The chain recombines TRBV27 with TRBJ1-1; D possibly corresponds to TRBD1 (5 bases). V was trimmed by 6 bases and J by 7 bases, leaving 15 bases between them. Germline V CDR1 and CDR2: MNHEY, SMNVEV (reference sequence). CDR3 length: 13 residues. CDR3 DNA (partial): TGTGCCAGCAGCCCTCTGGGGCCAGGTGAA. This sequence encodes CASSPLGPGE. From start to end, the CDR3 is CASSPLGPGEAFF.

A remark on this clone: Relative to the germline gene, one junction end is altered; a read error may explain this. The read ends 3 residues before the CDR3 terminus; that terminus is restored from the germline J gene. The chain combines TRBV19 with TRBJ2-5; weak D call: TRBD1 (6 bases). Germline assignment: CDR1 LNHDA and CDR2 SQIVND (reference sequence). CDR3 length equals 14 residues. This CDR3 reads CAGSGTGPQETQYF. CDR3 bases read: TGTGCCGGTAGTGGAACAGGGCCACAAGAGACC.

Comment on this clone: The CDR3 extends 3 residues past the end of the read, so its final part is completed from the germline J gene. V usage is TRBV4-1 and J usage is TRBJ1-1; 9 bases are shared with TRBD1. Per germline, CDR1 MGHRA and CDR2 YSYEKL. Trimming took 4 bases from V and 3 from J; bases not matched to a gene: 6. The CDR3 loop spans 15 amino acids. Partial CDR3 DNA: TGCGCCAGCAGCCTTTGGACAGGGGAGGACACTGAA. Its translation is CASSLWTGEDTE. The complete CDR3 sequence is CASSLWTGEDTEAFF.

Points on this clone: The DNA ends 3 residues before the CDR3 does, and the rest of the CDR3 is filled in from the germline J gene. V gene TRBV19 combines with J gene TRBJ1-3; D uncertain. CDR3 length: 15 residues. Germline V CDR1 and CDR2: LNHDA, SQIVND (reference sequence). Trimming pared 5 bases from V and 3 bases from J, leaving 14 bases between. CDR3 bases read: TGTGCCAGTAGTGCCCGGACCGGGGTTGGAAACACC. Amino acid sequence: CASSARTGVGNT. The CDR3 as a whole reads CASSARTGVGNTIYF.

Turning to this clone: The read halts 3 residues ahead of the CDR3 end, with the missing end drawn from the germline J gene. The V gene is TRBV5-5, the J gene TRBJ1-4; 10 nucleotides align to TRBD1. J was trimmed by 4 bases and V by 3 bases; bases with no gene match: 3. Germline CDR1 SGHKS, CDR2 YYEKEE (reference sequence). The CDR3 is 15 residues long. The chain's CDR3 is CASSWGTGVNEKLFF. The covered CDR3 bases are TGTGCCAGCAGCTGGGGGACAGGGGTTAATGAAAAA. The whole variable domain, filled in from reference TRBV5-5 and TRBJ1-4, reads DAGVTQSPTHLIKTRGQQVTLRCSPISGHKSVSWYQQVLGQGPQFIFQYYEKEERGRGNFPDRFSARQFPNYSSELNVNALLLGDSALYLCASSWGTGVNEKLFFGSGTQLSVL.

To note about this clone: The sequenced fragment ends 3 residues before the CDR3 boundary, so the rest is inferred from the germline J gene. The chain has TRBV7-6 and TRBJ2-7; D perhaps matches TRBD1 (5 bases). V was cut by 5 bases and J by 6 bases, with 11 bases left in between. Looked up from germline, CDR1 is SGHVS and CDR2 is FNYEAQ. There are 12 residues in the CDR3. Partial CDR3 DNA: TGTGCCAGCAGCGGACAAGGGGTCGAG. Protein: CASSGQGVE. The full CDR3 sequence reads CASSGQGVEQYF.